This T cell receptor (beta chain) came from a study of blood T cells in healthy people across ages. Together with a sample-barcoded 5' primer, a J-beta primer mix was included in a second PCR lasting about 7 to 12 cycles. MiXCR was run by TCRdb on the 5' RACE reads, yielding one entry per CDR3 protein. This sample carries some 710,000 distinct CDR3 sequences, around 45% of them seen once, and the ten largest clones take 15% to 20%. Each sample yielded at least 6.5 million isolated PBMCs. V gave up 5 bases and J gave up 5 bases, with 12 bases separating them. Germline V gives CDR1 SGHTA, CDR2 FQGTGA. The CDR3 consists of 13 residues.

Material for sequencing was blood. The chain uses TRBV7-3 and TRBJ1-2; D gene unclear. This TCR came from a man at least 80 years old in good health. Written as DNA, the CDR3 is TGTGCCAGCAGCCCCGGGTTCTCATATGGCTACACCTTC. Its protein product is CASSPGFSYGYTF.